The entry below describes one TCR beta chain. V was cut by 7 bases and J by 7 bases, with 19 bases left in between. This CDR3 has 14 residues. Germline-derived CDR1 and CDR2 are LGHDT and YNNKEL (reference sequence). It was during active infection that Seattle patients were enrolled and then longitudinally followed. The data are from a study of blood T cell repertoires in COVID-19. TCRdb keeps only in-frame clones here, not all; method: immunoSEQ multiplex PCR. Seen here are approximately 200,000 clones, roughly 84% observed once, and the top ten hold roughly a tenth. Input material: peripheral blood. This TCR was sampled from a woman of 80 years or more with COVID-19, enrolled during active disease. This rearrangement joins TRBV3-1 (or the pseudogene TRBV3-2) to TRBJ1-1; D possibly corresponds to TRBD1 (5 bases). The CDR3 nucleotides are TGTGCCAGCACCCGGTCGGAGGGGCGGGGTGAAGCTTTCTTT. Its translation is CASTRSEGRGEAFF.